This T cell receptor (beta chain) was documented in a study of T cell responses to AZD1222 COVID-19 vaccine (dated by TCRdb to about 2021). Turning to the overall study: AZD1222 recipients whose second dose came at about 4 weeks and those whose second dose came at about 12 weeks were combined into one group, since spike-specific TCR depth and breadth did not differ between the two schedules. A total of more than 230 trial participants underwent TCR sequencing, of whom nearly 210 had received two doses of AZD1222 and 26 had received two doses of the MenACWY control vaccine. Trial participants were enrolled into age subgroups of 18-55, 56-69 and 70-plus years, which contained about 150, 28 and 57 TCR-sequenced participants, respectively.

This clone was recorded once. Which antigen it targets is not known. Per-nucleotide qualities are absent, and no much larger clonotype sits a single base away. Including cysteine and phenylalanine, the CDR3 has 14 amino acids. Only CDR3 DNA is held: 42 bases, read in frame from base 1. CDR1 and CDR2 (SGDLS, YYNGEE) derive from the germline V gene. V and J lose 0 bases and 8 bases, and a span of 11 bases separates them. The CDR3 regions of human TCRbeta chains were subjected to immunosequencing. Per the authors' processing: TCRs in the repertoires were matched against a reference library of SARS-CoV-2-specific TCRs that had been generated with the MIRA antigen-specificity platform. Breadth was defined as the fraction of unique TCRs that were SARS-CoV-2-associated, and depth was defined as the fraction of total T cells that were SARS-CoV-2-associated. Using the MIRA data, each spike-specific TCR was mapped to the spike region that the TCR reacts to and placed in a CD4 or CD8 class. Log10-transformed breadth and depth values were compared by one-way ANOVA with Sidak's multiple comparisons tests. The immuneACCESS repertoire file appears here via TCRdb, limited to in-frame rearrangements. These files lack a portion of the clones; in checked studies, under half of the deficit traces to unresolved V genes, and the cause of the others is not known. The V and J calls and clone size were taken over from that table, and D and trimming were inferred from the DNA. This sample comprises approximately 190,000 clones, about nine tenths of them detected only once. The ten biggest clones cover nearly 1% of the sample.

The sample's time point label, decoded: baseline before first vaccination. Vaccinee samples were obtained from the UK trials COV001 and COV002, which included a single-blind randomized controlled phase 2/3 trial of AZD1222 (ChAdOx1 nCoV-19) in healthy adults. Trial participant PBMC samples were collected at day 0 and day 28 after the second dose for TCRbeta chain sequencing. Findings and caveats that apply to the study as a whole: Because no day 14 peak-response samples were available, repertoires were characterized only after the peak T cell response. Conclusions about previously exposed vaccinees were limited because only a handful of AZD1222 recipients were SARS-CoV-2 seropositive at baseline. Reportedly, almost half of the unique spike-specific TCRs recognized epitopes lying outside the regions that are mutated in the B.1.351 and B.1.1.7 variants. Participants were mostly white British, with more females than males. The authors suggested clonal diversity may have been underestimated. The 56-69-year group was small, and its depth increase did not reach significance, likely because of low power. The vaccine-associated CD4 TCRs covered the entire spike protein, and the dominant responses fell in regions 160-218 and 743-854. A significant rise in spike-specific TCR breadth and depth was observed after two AZD1222 doses relative to day 0 and relative to MenACWY recipients.

The sequence is built from TRBV9 and TRBJ1-4; the D gene cannot be resolved reliably. Material: peripheral blood, obtained on day 0 of AZD1222 vaccination. The clonotype comes from an adult in good health. In nucleotides, the sequence is TGTGCCAGCAGCGTAGACGGCTTACCGGAAAAACTGTTTTTT. Translated, it gives CASSVDGLPEKLFF.